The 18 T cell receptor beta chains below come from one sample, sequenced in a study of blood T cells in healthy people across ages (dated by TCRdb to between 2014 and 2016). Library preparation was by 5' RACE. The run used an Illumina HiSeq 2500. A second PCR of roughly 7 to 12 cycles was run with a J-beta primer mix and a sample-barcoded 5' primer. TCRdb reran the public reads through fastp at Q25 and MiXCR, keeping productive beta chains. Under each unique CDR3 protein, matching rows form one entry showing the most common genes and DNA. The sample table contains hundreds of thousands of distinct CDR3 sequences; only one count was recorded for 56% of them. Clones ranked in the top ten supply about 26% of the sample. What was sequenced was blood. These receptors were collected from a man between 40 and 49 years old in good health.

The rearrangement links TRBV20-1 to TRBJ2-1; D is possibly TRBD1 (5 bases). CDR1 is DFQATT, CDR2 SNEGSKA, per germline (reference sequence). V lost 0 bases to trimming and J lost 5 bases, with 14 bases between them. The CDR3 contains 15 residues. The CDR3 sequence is CSARDLSRADNEQFF. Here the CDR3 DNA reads TGCAGTGCTAGAGATCTGAGCAGGGCGGACAATGAGCAGTTCTTC.

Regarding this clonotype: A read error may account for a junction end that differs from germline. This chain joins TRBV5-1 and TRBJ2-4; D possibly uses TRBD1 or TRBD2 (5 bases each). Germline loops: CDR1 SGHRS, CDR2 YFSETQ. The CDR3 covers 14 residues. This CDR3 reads CAGSLALLGDIQYF. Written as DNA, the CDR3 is TGCGCCGGCAGCTTAGCGCTCCTGGGGGACATTCAGTACTTC. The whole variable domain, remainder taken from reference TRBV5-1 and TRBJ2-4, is KAGVTQTPRYLIKTRGQQVTLSCSPISGHRSVSWYQQTPGQGLQFLFEYFSETQRNKGNFPGRFSGRQFSNSRSEMNVSTLELGDSALYLCAGSLALLGDIQYFGAGTRLSVL.

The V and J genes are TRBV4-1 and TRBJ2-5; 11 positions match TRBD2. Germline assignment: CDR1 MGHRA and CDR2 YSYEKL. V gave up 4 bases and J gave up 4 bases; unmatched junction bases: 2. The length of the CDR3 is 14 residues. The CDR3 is CASSPLAGAETQYF. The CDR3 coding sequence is TGCGCCAGCAGCCCACTAGCGGGGGCAGAGACCCAGTACTTC.

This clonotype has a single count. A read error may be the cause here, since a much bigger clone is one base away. DNA for the CDR3: TGTGCCAGCACCCTCCAGGGAGAGAAATACAATGAGCAGTACTTC. This sequence encodes CASTLQGEKYNEQYF. V gene TRBV12-3 or TRBV12-4 combines with J gene TRBJ2-5; either TRBD1 or TRBD2 may fit D (5 bases each). Trimming took off 7 bases at V and 11 bases at J, with 26 bases between the two ends. The CDR3 has 15 amino acids.

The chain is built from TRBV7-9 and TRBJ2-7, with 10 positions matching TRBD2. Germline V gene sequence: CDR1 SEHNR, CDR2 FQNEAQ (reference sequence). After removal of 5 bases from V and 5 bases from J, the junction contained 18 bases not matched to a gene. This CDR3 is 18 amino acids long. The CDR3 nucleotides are TGTGCCAGCAGCCCGGTTTTGGTGAGCGGGAGGGTCCCCCACGAGCAGTACTTC. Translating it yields CASSPVLVSGRVPHEQYF.

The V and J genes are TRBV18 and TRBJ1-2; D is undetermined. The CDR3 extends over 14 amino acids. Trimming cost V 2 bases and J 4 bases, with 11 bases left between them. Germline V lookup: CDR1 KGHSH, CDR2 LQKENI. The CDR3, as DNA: TGTGCCAGCTCACCAGGCGGGGATTCCTATGGCTACACCTTC. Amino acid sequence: CASSPGGDSYGYTF.

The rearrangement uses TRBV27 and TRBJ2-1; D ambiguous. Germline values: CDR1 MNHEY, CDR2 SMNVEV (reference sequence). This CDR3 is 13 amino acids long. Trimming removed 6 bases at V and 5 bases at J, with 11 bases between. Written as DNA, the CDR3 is TGTGCCAGCAGCTTGGGCCTTAACAATGAGCAGTTCTTC. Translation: CASSLGLNNEQFF.

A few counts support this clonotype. The CDR3: CASKRTGNIQYF. The DNA of the CDR3 is TGTGCCAGCAAAAGGACAGGGAACATTCAGTACTTC. J is TRBJ2-4 and V is TRBV7-2; 8 bases are shared with TRBD1. Germline lookup yields CDR1 SGHTA and CDR2 FQGNSA. The junction had 3 bases not matched to a gene; V was cut back by 7 bases and J by 7 bases. The CDR3 is 12 amino acids. Supplemented by reference TRBV7-2 and TRBJ2-4, the full variable domain reads GAGVSQSPSNKVTEKGKDVELRCDPISGHTALYWYRQSLGQGLEFLIYFQGNSAPDKSGLPSDRFSAERTGGSVSTLTIQRTQQEDSAVYLCASKRTGNIQYFGAGTRLSVL.

CDR3 bases: TGCAGTGCCACCAGGATAGCGGGGGGCTTATCTAGCACAGATACGCAGTATTTT. Residues: CSATRIAGGLSSTDTQYF. The V and J genes are TRBV20-1 and TRBJ2-3, with 10 bases matching TRBD2. CDR1 DFQATT and CDR2 SNEGSKA come from the germline V gene (reference sequence). Trimming took 6 bases from V and 0 from J; bases not matched to a gene: 15. The CDR3 runs 18 residues.

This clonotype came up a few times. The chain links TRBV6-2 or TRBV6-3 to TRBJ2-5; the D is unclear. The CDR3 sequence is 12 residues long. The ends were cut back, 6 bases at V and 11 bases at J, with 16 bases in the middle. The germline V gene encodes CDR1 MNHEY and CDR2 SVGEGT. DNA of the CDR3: TGTGCCAGCAGAAAGTATCCTAATGAGCAGTACTTC. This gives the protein CASRKYPNEQYF.

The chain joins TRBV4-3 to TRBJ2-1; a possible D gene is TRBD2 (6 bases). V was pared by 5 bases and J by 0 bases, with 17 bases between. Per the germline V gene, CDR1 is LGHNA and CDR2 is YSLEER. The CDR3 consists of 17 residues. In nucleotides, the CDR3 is TGCGCCAGCAGCTATCTCCATAGCGGAAGCTCCTACAATGAGCAGTTCTTC. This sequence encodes CASSYLHSGSSYNEQFF.

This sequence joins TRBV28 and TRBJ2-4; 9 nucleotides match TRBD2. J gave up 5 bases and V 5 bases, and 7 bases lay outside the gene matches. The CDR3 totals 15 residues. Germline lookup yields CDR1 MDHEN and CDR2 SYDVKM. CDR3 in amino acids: CASSPSSGAENIQYF. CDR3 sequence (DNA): TGTGCCAGCAGTCCATCTAGCGGGGCGGAAAACATTCAGTACTTC.

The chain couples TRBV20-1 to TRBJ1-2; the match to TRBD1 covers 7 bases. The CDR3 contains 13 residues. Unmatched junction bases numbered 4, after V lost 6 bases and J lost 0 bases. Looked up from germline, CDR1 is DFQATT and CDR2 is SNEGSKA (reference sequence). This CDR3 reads CSARQGSNYGYTF. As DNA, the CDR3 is TGCAGTGCCCGACAGGGATCTAACTATGGCTACACCTTC.

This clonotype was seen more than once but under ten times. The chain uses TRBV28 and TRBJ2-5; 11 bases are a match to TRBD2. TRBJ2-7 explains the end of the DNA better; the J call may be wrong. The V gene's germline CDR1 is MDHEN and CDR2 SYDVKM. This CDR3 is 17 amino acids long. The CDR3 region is CASRWRISGRALYEQYF. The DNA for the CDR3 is TGTGCCAGCAGGTGGAGAATTAGCGGGAGGGCCCTCTACGAGCAGTACTTC.

The CDR3 DNA sequence: TGTGCCAGCAGCACCCCACTAGAGGTAACAGATACGCAGTATTTT. Its protein product is CASSTPLEVTDTQYF. The chain is built from TRBV6-2 or TRBV6-3 and TRBJ2-3, with D possibly TRBD2 on 5 matching bases. The V and J ends lost 6 bases and 3 bases respectively, with 16 bases between them. This CDR3 is 15 amino acids long. Germline CDR1 MNHEY, CDR2 SVGEGT.

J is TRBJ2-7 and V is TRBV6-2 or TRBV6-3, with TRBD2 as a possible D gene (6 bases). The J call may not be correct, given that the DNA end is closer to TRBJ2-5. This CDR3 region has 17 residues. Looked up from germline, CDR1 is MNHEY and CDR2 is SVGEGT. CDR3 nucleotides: TGTGCCAGCAGTAAGACTAACGGGAGTTTCGGCGGAGAGACCCAGTACTTC. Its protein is CASSKTNGSFGGETQYF.

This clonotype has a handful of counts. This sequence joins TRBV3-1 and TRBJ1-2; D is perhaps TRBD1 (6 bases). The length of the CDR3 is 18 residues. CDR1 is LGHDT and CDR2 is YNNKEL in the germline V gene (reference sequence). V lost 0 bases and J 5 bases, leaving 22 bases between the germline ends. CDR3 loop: CASSQEAITGLGWYGYTF. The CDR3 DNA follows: TGTGCCAGCAGCCAAGAGGCCATAACAGGGTTGGGCTGGTATGGCTACACCTTC.

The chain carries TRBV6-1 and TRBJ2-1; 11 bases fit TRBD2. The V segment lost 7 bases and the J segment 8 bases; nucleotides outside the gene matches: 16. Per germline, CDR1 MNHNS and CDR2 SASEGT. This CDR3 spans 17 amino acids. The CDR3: CASTLFSGRASRDEQFF. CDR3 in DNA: TGTGCCAGCACTCTGTTTAGCGGGAGGGCCAGCCGGGATGAGCAGTTCTTC.